The clone carrying this T cell receptor (beta chain) was observed a handful of times. Antigen: not known. TCRdb analysed the 5' RACE reads with MiXCR anew, one entry per CDR3 protein. Counted here are just over 300,000 distinct CDR3 sequences, approximately 19% occurring once; the ten biggest clones make up over 20%. This sample was included in a study of T-cell memory formation after mild COVID-19. The wider study: TCR clusters largely stayed donor specific.

Regarding the study as a whole: Second-wave clones reaching peak frequency on day 37 lacked confirmed SARS-CoV-2 specificity.

The CDR3 loop spans 12 amino acids. CDR1 is SGHTA, CDR2 FQGTGA, per germline. Trimming left V 5 bases short and J 0 bases short, with 4 bases between. The chain links TRBV7-3 to TRBJ2-5; D remains ambiguous. The clonotype was recovered from a man aged 18 to 30 who had mild COVID-19 (a few samples of this study predate the infection). Cell type and time point are not known. Sequencing was done on a sample of PBMCs or a T cell subset sorted from them (not recorded which). The CDR3 region has the DNA TGTGCCAGCAGCATGAACCAAGAGACCCAGTACTTC. Translation gives CASSMNQETQYF.